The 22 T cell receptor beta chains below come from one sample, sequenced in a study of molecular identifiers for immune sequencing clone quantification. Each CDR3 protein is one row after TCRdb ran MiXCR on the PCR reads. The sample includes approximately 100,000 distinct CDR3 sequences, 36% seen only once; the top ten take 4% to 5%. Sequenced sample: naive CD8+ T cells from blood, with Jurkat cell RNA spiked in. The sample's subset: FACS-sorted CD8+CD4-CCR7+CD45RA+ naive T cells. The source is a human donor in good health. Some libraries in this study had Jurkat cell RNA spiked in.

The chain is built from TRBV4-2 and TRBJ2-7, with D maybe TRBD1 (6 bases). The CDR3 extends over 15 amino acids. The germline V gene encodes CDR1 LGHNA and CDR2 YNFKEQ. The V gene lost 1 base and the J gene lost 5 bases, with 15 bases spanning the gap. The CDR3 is CASSQAATGTNEQYF. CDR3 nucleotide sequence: TGTGCCAGCAGCCAAGCGGCCACAGGGACCAACGAGCAGTACTTC.

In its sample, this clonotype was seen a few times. The CDR3 region is CASSLVAGHEQYF. In DNA form, the CDR3 reads TGTGCCAGCAGTTTAGTGGCAGGCCACGAGCAGTACTTC. This sequence joins TRBV12-3 or TRBV12-4 and TRBJ2-7; no clear D. V shed 1 base and J shed 5 bases, with 9 bases lying between them. The CDR3 length is 13 residues.

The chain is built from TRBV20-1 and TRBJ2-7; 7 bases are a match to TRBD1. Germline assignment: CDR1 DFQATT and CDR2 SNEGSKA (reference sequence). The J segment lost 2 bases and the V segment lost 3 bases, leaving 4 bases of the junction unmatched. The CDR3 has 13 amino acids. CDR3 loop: CSASVGQAYEQYF. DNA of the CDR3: TGCAGTGCTAGCGTCGGACAGGCCTACGAGCAGTACTTC.

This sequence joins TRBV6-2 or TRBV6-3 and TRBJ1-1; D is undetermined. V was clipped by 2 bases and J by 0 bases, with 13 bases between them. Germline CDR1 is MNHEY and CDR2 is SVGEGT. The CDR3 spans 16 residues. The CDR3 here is CASSYPPHGMNTEAFF. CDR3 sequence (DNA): TGTGCCAGCAGTTACCCCCCTCACGGAATGAACACTGAAGCTTTCTTT.

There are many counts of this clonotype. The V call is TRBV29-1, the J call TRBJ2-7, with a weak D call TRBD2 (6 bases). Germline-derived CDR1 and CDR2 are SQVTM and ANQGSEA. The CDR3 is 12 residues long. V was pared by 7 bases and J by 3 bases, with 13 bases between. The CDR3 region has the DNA TGCAGCGGGGGACCGGGGGACTACGAGCAGTACTTC. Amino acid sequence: CSGGPGDYEQYF.

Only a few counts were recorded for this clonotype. The CDR3 region has the DNA TGTGCCAGCAGTTTATTCGTAGGGTTCAACATTCAGTACTTC. It yields the protein CASSLFVGFNIQYF. The chain has TRBV27 and TRBJ2-4; no firm D call. CDR3 length: 14 residues. The germline V and J ends were trimmed by 1 base and 7 bases, with 11 bases remaining between them. Germline CDR1 reads MNHEY; CDR2 reads SMNVEV (reference sequence).

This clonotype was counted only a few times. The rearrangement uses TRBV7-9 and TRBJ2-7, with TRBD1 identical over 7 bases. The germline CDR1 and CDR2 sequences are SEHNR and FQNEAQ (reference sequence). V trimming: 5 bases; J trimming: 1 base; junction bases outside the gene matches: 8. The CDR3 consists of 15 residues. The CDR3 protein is CASSPENRGSYEQYF. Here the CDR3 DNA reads TGTGCCAGCAGCCCAGAAAACAGGGGTTCCTACGAGCAGTACTTC.

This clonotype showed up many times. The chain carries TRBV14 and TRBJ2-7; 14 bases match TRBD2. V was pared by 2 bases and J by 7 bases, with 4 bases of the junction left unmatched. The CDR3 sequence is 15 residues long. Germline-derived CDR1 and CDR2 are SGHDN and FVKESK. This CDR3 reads CASSQMTSGRAEQYF. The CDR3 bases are TGTGCCAGCAGCCAAATGACTAGCGGGAGGGCGGAGCAGTACTTC.

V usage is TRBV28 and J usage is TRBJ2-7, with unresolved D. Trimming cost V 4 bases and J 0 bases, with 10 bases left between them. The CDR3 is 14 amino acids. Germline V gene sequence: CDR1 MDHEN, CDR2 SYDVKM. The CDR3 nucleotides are TGTGCCAGCAGTTCCATTGACACCTCCTACGAGCAGTACTTC. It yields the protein CASSSIDTSYEQYF.

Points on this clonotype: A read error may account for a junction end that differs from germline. CDR3 nucleotide sequence: TGTACCACCAGTGGACTAGTGGGAGGGCCAGTGACAGATACGCAGTATTTT. Protein sequence: CTTSGLVGGPVTDTQYF. The chain carries TRBV24-1 and TRBJ2-3; the match to TRBD2 covers 7 bases. The CDR3 is made up of 17 amino acids. In germline, CDR1 is KGHDR, CDR2 SFDVKD.

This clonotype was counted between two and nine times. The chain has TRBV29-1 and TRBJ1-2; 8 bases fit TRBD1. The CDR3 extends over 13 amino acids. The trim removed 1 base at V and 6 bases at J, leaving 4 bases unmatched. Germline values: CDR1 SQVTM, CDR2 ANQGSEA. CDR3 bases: TGCAGCGTTGAAGCCGCAGGGGGCCATGGCTACACCTTC. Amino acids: CSVEAAGGHGYTF.

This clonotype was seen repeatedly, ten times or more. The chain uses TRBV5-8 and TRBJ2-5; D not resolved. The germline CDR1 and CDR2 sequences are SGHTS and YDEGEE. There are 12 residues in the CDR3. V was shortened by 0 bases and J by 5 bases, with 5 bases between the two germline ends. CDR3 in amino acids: CASSLARETQYF. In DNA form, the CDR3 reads TGTGCCAGCAGCTTGGCACGGGAGACCCAGTACTTC.

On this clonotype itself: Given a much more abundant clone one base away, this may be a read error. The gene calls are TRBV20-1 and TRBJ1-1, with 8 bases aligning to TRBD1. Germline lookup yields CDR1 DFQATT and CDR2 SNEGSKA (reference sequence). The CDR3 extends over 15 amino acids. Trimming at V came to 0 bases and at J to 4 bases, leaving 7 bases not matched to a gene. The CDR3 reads CSARDPTGAGTEAFF. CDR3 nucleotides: TGCAGTGCTAGAGATCCGACAGGGGCTGGCACTGAAGCTTTCTTT.

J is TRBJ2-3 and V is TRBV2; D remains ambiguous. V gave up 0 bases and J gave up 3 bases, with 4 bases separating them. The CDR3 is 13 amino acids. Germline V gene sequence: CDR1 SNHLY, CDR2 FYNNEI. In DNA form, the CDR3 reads TGTGCCAGCAGTGAAGCAAGGACAGATACGCAGTATTTT. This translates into CASSEARTDTQYF.

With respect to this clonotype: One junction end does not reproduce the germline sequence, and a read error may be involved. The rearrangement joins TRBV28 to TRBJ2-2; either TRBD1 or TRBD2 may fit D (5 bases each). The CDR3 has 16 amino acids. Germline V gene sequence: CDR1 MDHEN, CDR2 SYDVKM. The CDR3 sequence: CASSLEEPVDTGELVF. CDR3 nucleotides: TGTGCCAGCAGTTTGGAGGAACCGGTGGACACCGGGGAGCTGGTTTTT.

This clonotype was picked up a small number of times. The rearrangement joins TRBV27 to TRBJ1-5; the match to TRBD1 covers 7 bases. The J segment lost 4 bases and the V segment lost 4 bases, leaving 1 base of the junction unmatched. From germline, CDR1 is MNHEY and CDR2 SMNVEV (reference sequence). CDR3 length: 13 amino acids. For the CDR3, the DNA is TGTGCCAGCAGTTGGACAGGTAATCAGCCCCAGCATTTT. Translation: CASSWTGNQPQHF.

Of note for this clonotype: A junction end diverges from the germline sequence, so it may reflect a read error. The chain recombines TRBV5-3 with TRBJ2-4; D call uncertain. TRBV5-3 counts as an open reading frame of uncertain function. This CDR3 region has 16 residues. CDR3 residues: CASSLGPLWAKNIQCF. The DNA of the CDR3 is TGTGCCAGCAGCTTAGGGCCCCTCTGGGCCAAAAACATTCAGTGCTTC.

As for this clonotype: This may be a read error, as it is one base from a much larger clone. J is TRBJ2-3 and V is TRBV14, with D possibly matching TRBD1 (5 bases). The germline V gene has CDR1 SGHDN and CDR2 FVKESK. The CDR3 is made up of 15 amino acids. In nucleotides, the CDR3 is TGTGCCAGCAGCCAAACAGGACAAAGCACAGATACGCTGTATTTT. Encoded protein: CASSQTGQSTDTLYF.

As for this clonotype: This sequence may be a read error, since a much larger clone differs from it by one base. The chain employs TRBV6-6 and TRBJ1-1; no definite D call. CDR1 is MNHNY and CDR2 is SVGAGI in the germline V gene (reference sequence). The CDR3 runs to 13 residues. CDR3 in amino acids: CASTGSANTEAIF. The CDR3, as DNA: TGTGCCAGCACCGGCAGCGCTAACACTGAAGCTATCTTT.

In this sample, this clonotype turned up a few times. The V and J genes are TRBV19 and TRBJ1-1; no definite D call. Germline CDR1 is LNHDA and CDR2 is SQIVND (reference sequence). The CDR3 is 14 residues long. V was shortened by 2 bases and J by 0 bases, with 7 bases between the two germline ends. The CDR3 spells CASSINPMNTEAFF. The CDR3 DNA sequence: TGTGCCAGTAGTATAAACCCCATGAACACTGAAGCTTTCTTT.

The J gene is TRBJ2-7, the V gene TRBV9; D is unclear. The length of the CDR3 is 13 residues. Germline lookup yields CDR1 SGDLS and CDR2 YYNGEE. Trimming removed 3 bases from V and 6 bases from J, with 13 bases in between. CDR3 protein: CASSADLGSEQYF. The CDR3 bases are TGTGCCAGCAGCGCCGACTTAGGCAGCGAGCAGTACTTC.

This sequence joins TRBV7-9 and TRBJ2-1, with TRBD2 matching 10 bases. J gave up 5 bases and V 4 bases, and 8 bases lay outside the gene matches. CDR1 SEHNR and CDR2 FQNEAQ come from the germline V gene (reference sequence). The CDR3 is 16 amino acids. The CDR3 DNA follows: TGTGCCAGCAGCTCACCACTAGCGGGACAAAACAATGAGCAGTTCTTC. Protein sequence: CASSSPLAGQNNEQFF. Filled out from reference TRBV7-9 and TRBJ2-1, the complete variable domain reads DTGVSQNPRHKITKRGQNVTFRCDPISEHNRLYWYRQTLGQGPEFLTYFQNEAQLEKSRLLSDRFSAERPKGSFSTLEIQRTEQGDSAMYLCASSSPLAGQNNEQFFGPGTRLTVL.